Each of the 30 T cell receptor beta chains below was sequenced from the same sample in a study of blood T cells in healthy people across ages. The second PCR ran about 6 to 11 cycles with a sample-barcoded 5' primer and J-beta primers. TCRdb re-derived calls from the 5' RACE reads in MiXCR, one entry per CDR3 protein. Among over 1,200,000 distinct CDR3 sequences listed, approximately 59% were seen once. Sequenced material: blood. The source is a man between 18 and 35 years old in good health.

The chain carries TRBV6-5 and TRBJ1-1, with 9 bases that match TRBD1. Germline lookup yields CDR1 MNHEY and CDR2 SVGAGI. The trim removed 5 bases at V and 5 bases at J, leaving 9 bases unmatched. This CDR3 is 15 amino acids long. The CDR3 loop reads CASSPDRGWRTEAFF. CDR3 coding DNA: TGTGCCAGCAGTCCGGACAGGGGATGGCGGACTGAAGCTTTCTTT.

This rearrangement joins TRBV24-1 to TRBJ2-3; D assignment may be TRBD1 or TRBD2 (5 bases each). V dropped 4 bases and J dropped 2 bases, with 15 bases sitting between them. Germline V lookup: CDR1 KGHDR, CDR2 SFDVKD. The CDR3 runs 16 residues. The CDR3 loop reads CATSELRDRNTDTQYF. CDR3 nucleotide sequence: TGTGCCACCAGTGAACTCCGGGACCGAAACACAGATACGCAGTATTTT.

The gene calls are TRBV7-6 and TRBJ1-1; D remains unclear. CDR1 is SGHVS, CDR2 FNYEAQ, per germline. There are 15 residues in the CDR3. With 2 bases removed from V and 1 base from J, the gap between germline ends came to 11 bases. In DNA form, the CDR3 reads TGTGCCAGCAGCTTATCACAGAACCCGAACACTGAAGCTTTCTTT. Translated, it gives CASSLSQNPNTEAFF.

V usage is TRBV21-1 and J usage is TRBJ1-1. TRBV21-1 is annotated as a pseudogene. The CDR3 spans 14 residues. CDR3 DNA: TGTGCCAGCAGCAAAGTCCAGAAAAACACTGAAGCTTTCTTT. This sequence encodes CASSKVQKNTEAFF.

This chain connects TRBV20-1 to TRBJ2-3; 8 bases match TRBD1. This CDR3 is 14 amino acids long. With 3 bases clipped from V and 1 base from J, the junction kept 3 bases outside the gene matches. Germline V gene lookup returns CDR1 DFQATT and CDR2 SNEGSKA (reference sequence). CDR3 residues: CSASSGQGTDTQYF. The CDR3 nucleotides read TGCAGTGCTAGTTCGGGACAGGGCACAGATACGCAGTATTTT.

The chain employs TRBV7-8 and TRBJ2-7, with TRBD2 matching over 8 bases. With the DNA end fitting TRBJ2-5 better, the J assignment may be wrong. The length of the CDR3 is 16 residues. Per the germline V gene, CDR1 is SGHVS and CDR2 is FQNEAQ. CDR3 amino acids: CASSLESGSVLETQYF. Here the CDR3 DNA reads TGTGCCAGCAGCTTAGAAAGCGGGAGTGTCCTTGAGACCCAGTACTTC.

This clonotype was detected a few times. This chain uses TRBV10-3 with TRBJ1-5; 7 bases match TRBD1. Germline loops: CDR1 ENHRY, CDR2 SYGVKD. Trimming took 2 bases from V and 3 from J; bases not matched to a gene: 19. The CDR3 sequence is 20 residues long. The CDR3 DNA reads TGTGCCATCAGTGAGGGGACAGAACTCAATACCCATAATATCAATCAGCCCCAGCATTTT. It specifies CAISEGTELNTHNINQPQHF.

The rearrangement uses TRBV7-9 and TRBJ1-1; D uncertain. Germline V gene lookup returns CDR1 SEHNR and CDR2 FQNEAQ (reference sequence). The V end was cut by 5 bases, the J end by 4 bases, with 14 bases between. CDR3 length: 14 residues. CDR3 coding DNA: TGTGCCAGCAGCCCGACGGCCTCGAGCACTGAAGCTTTCTTT. Amino acids: CASSPTASSTEAFF. The whole variable domain, remainder taken from reference TRBV7-9 and TRBJ1-1, is DTGVSQNPRHKITKRGQNVTFRCDPISEHNRLYWYRQTLGQGPEFLTYFQNEAQLEKSRLLSDRFSAERPKGSFSTLEIQRTEQGDSAMYLCASSPTASSTEAFFGQGTRLTVV.

This chain joins TRBV12-3 or TRBV12-4 and TRBJ2-1; TRBD2 might be the D (7 bases). Trimming took off 3 bases at V and 6 bases at J, with 18 bases between the two ends. The CDR3 extends over 16 amino acids. CDR3: CASSFPKGGGFNEQFF. Written as DNA, the CDR3 is TGTGCCAGCAGTTTCCCCAAGGGGGGGGGATTCAATGAGCAGTTCTTC.

This clonotype was counted a few times. V gene TRBV3-1 combines with J gene TRBJ2-4; D is perhaps TRBD1 (5 bases). The J call may not be correct, given that the DNA end is closer to TRBJ2-5. Per germline, CDR1 LGHDT and CDR2 YNNKEL (reference sequence). This CDR3 has 15 amino acids. CDR3 nucleotides: TGTGCCAGCAGCCACTCTCCCCCCAGGGCGGAGACCCAGTACTTC. It is translated as CASSHSPPRAETQYF.

This clonotype was observed a handful of times. The chain uses TRBV4-2 and TRBJ1-2; D is unclear. V gave up 0 bases and J gave up 5 bases, with 10 bases separating them. CDR3 length: 14 amino acids. Germline V gene data show CDR1 as LGHNA and CDR2 as YNFKEQ. The CDR3, as DNA: TGTGCCAGCAGCCAAGATTTAACGGGGTATGGCTACACCTTC. It encodes CASSQDLTGYGYTF.

The gene calls are TRBV6-5 and TRBJ1-2; 12 bases are a match to TRBD1. Germline-derived CDR1 and CDR2 are MNHEY and SVGAGI. CDR3 length equals 17 residues. The V and J ends lost 0 bases and 6 bases, in that order; junction bases with no gene match: 8. CDR3 amino acids: CASSYSRHGTGGDGYTF. CDR3 nucleotides: TGTGCCAGCAGTTACTCAAGACATGGGACAGGGGGCGATGGCTACACCTTC.

V usage is TRBV5-1 and J usage is TRBJ2-7; D gene uncertain. Deletions cut 4 bases from V and 3 bases from J, with 17 bases between. Germline CDR1 is SGHRS and CDR2 is YFSETQ. The CDR3 totals 15 residues. CDR3 sequence (DNA): TGCGCCAGCAGCGACCCGGACGGCCCCCTCTACGAGCAGTACTTC. Amino acids: CASSDPDGPLYEQYF.

This clonotype was observed a single time. The V gene is TRBV15, the J gene TRBJ2-3, with 8 nucleotides matching TRBD1. CDR1 and CDR2 from the germline V gene are LNHNV and YYDKDF (reference sequence). The length of the CDR3 is 14 residues. V lost 4 bases to trimming and J lost 4 bases; unmatched junction nucleotides: 4. The CDR3 here is CATSKDRAADTQYF. CDR3 coding DNA: TGTGCCACCAGCAAGGACAGGGCTGCAGATACGCAGTATTTT.

V usage is TRBV4-1 and J usage is TRBJ2-7; 8 bases are a match to TRBD1. The CDR3 spans 16 residues. J lost 3 bases, V lost 1 base, and 8 bases had no gene match. Germline V gene lookup returns CDR1 MGHRA and CDR2 YSYEKL. CDR3 amino acids: CASSQAPGDRGYEQYF. CDR3 bases: TGCGCCAGCAGCCAAGCCCCGGGAGACAGGGGCTACGAGCAGTACTTC.

The V gene is TRBV20-1, the J gene TRBJ2-1; 7 nucleotides align to TRBD1. The last part of the DNA fits TRBJ2-7 better; the J call may be wrong. CDR1 DFQATT and CDR2 SNEGSKA come from the germline V gene (reference sequence). The length of the CDR3 is 15 residues. CDR3 coding DNA: TGCAGTGCGGACGCGACAGGGAGCTCCTACAATGAGCAGTACTTC. As protein: CSADATGSSYNEQYF.

A single count supports this clonotype. The chain uses TRBV20-1 and TRBJ2-7; TRBD2 is a possible D gene (6 bases). The V gene lost 7 bases and the J gene lost 2 bases, with 15 bases spanning the gap. The CDR3 length is 13 residues. Germline V CDR1 and CDR2: DFQATT, SNEGSKA (reference sequence). This CDR3 is CSVVETSPYEQYF. DNA for the CDR3: TGCAGTGTTGTAGAGACTAGTCCCTACGAGCAGTACTTC.

The chain employs TRBV12-3 or TRBV12-4 and TRBJ2-1, with D unresolved. V shed 5 bases and J shed 10 bases, with 12 bases lying between them. CDR3 size: 12 residues. The CDR3 DNA is TGTGCCAGCAGTCCGGGTCGCTGGGAGCAGTTCTTC. Its protein is CASSPGRWEQFF.

This chain uses TRBV6-1 with TRBJ2-1; 14 bases map to TRBD2. Trimming cost V 3 bases and J 6 bases; bases outside gene matches: 4. CDR1 is MNHNS and CDR2 is SASEGT in the germline V gene. The CDR3 totals 16 residues. Written as DNA, the CDR3 is TGTGCCAGCAGTGACGGACTAGCGGGGGGCTCCAATGAGCAGTTCTTC. Protein: CASSDGLAGGSNEQFF.

The chain joins TRBV6-6 to TRBJ1-5, with a tentative D call TRBD1 (5 bases). Between the trimmed V and J ends, which lost 6 bases and 2 bases, there was a span of 17 bases. The CDR3 is 16 amino acids. CDR1 is MNHNY and CDR2 is SVGAGI in the germline V gene (reference sequence). Here the CDR3 reads CASSQSQGRGNQPQHF. As DNA, the CDR3 is TGTGCCAGCAGCCAAAGCCAGGGAAGGGGCAATCAGCCCCAGCATTTT.

The J gene is TRBJ2-1, the V gene TRBV7-6; tentative D call: TRBD2 (6 bases). Germline CDR1 and CDR2: SGHVS and FNYEAQ. Trimming left V 5 bases short and J 0 bases short, with 14 bases between. This CDR3 contains 16 residues. The CDR3 region has the DNA TGTGCCAGCAGCGTAGAGACTAGTAGCTCCTACAATGAGCAGTTCTTC. Its protein is CASSVETSSSYNEQFF.

The V call is TRBV5-5, the J call TRBJ2-7, with D possibly matching TRBD1 (6 bases). V was pared by 4 bases and J by 1 base, with 15 bases between. Germline CDR1 reads SGHKS; CDR2 reads YYEKEE (reference sequence). The CDR3 is 15 residues long. CDR3 residues: CASSATGQGSYEQYF. For the CDR3, the DNA is TGTGCCAGCAGCGCAACGGGACAAGGTTCCTACGAGCAGTACTTC.

This chain uses TRBV11-2 with TRBJ2-1; 7 bases are a match to TRBD2. From germline, CDR1 is SGHAT and CDR2 FQNNGV. This CDR3 contains 16 residues. V was pared by 5 bases and J by 4 bases, with 11 bases of the junction left unmatched. This CDR3 reads CASSRLGAGKYNEQFF. The CDR3 bases are TGTGCCAGCAGCCGCCTGGGAGCGGGGAAATACAATGAGCAGTTCTTC.

The chain employs TRBV3-1 and TRBJ2-2, with TRBD1 matching over 8 bases. J gave up 4 bases and V 3 bases, and 4 bases lay outside the gene matches. This CDR3 is 15 amino acids long. The germline V gene encodes CDR1 LGHDT and CDR2 YNNKEL (reference sequence). This CDR3 is CASSQDRVSTGELFF. The CDR3 bases are TGTGCCAGCAGCCAGGACAGGGTGAGCACCGGGGAGCTGTTTTTT.

The chain is built from TRBV6-5 and TRBJ2-7, with D perhaps assigned TRBD1 or TRBD2 (5 bases each). Germline V lookup: CDR1 MNHEY, CDR2 SVGAGI. V dropped 1 base and J dropped 0 bases, with 13 bases sitting between them. There are 16 residues in the CDR3. The CDR3: CASSYLQGTSSYEQYF. DNA of the CDR3: TGTGCCAGCAGTTACTTACAAGGGACCAGCTCCTACGAGCAGTACTTC.

The chain couples TRBV20-1 to TRBJ1-4; 7 nucleotides align to TRBD1. The CDR3 is 17 residues long. Germline loops: CDR1 DFQATT, CDR2 SNEGSKA (reference sequence). V lost 5 bases, J lost 8 bases, and 20 bases stayed unmatched. CDR3 in amino acids: CSADRGGEGAFLEKLFF. CDR3 in DNA: TGCAGTGCTGACCGGGGGGGCGAGGGGGCGTTCCTCGAAAAACTGTTTTTT.

This clonotype was seen many times. J is TRBJ2-1 and V is TRBV25-1; D is ambiguous. Germline CDR1 and CDR2: MGHDK and SYGVNS. V lost 3 bases, J lost 7 bases, and 7 bases lay in between. The CDR3 runs 12 residues. In DNA, the CDR3 is TGTGCCAGCAGTGATTACCATAATGAGCAGTTCTTC. Translation gives CASSDYHNEQFF.

The chain is built from TRBV27 and TRBJ2-4, with TRBD1 matching over 7 bases. The DNA end is more similar to TRBJ2-7, so the J call may be wrong. The germline CDR1 and CDR2 sequences are MNHEY and SMNVEV (reference sequence). The CDR3 totals 14 residues. CDR3 in amino acids: CASSPQGVTYEQYF. CDR3 DNA sequence: TGTGCCAGCAGTCCCCAGGGGGTAACCTACGAGCAGTACTTC.

There are a few counts of this clonotype. This rearrangement joins TRBV29-1 to TRBJ1-2; unclear D gene. V gave up 0 bases and J gave up 4 bases, with 12 bases separating them. Germline V gene data show CDR1 as SQVTM and CDR2 as ANQGSEA. CDR3 length equals 14 residues. CDR3 nucleotides: TGCAGCGTTGAAGACTATAGCACGGTCTATGGCTACACCTTC. It specifies CSVEDYSTVYGYTF.

This chain links TRBV12-3 or TRBV12-4 with TRBJ2-7; tentatively, D is TRBD2 (6 bases). Between the trimmed V and J ends, which lost 6 bases and 3 bases, there was a span of 15 bases. This CDR3 is 14 amino acids long. CDR3 protein: CASSTGTPYYEQYF. The CDR3 DNA follows: TGTGCCAGCAGCACCGGGACTCCATACTACGAGCAGTACTTC.